Listed below are T cell receptor beta chains from one sample, sequenced in a study of cytomegalovirus exposure and HLA in healthy donors. Here immunoSEQ multiplex PCR was the method, and the copy in TCRdb shows in-frame clones only, minus some. The repertoire holds about 120,000 clones, 70% to 80% seen once, with approximately 3.1% in the top ten. The sample was PBMCs. The receptors shown here come from a woman younger than 30 in good health and CMV-seropositive. The CDR3 runs from the conserved cysteine through the conserved F or W. The D gene is left open where the match is weak. The listing skips clone size in some rows; elsewhere it reads once, few, many or a size class.

TRBJ1-2 | - | TRBV2 | TRBD1 | CASRPPTGSSYGYTF | TGTGCCAGCAGACCCCCGACAGGGAGCAGCTATGGCTACACCTTC
TRBJ2-5 | - | TRBV10-2 | - | CASSGTGPETQYF | TGCGCCAGCAGTGGTACAGGGCCAGAGACCCAGTACTTC
TRBJ1-1 | - | TRBV19 | TRBD1 | CASSFRTGGWGTEAFF | TGTGCCAGTAGTTTCCGGACAGGGGGCTGGGGCACTGAAGCTTTCTTT
TRBJ2-5 | - | TRBV2 | TRBD2 | CASRGIAGGQQETQYF | TGTGCCAGCAGGGGAATAGCGGGAGGGCAGCAAGAGACCCAGTACTTC
TRBJ2-7 | - | TRBV9 | - | CASSVGQKPYEQYF | TGTGCCAGCAGCGTAGGACAGAAACCCTACGAGCAGTACTTC
TRBJ1-1 | - | TRBV19 | - | CASGRGGAGMSEAFF | TGTGCCAGTGGAAGGGGGGGCGCAGGGATGTCTGAAGCTTTCTTT
TRBJ1-5 | - | TRBV4-1 | - | CASSQGSGGVNQPQHF | TGCGCCAGCAGCCAAGGTTCGGGGGGCGTCAATCAGCCCCAGCATTTT
TRBJ1-1 | few | TRBV5-5 | - | CASTKQGIPEAFF | TGTGCCAGCACCAAGCAGGGAATCCCTGAAGCTTTCTTT
TRBJ2-7 | - | TRBV30 | - | CAWNRLSGEQYF | TGTGCCTGGAATAGGCTCTCGGGAGAGCAGTACTTC
TRBJ2-1 | - | TRBV14 | - | CASSRGLPVGSYNEQFF | TGTGCCAGCAGCCGTGGGCTCCCTGTAGGATCCTACAATGAGCAGTTCTTC